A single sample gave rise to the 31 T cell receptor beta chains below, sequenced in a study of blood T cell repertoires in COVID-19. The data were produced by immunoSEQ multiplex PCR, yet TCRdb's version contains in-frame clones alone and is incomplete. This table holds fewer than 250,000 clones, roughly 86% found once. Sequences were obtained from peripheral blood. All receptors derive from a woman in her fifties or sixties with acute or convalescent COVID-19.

The CDR3 nucleotides are TGTGCCAGCTCACCCCCAACCGACAGGGCTACAGGCTACACCTTC. Residues: CASSPPTDRATGYTF. The gene calls are TRBV18 and TRBJ1-2; 7 bases match TRBD1. Germline V gene data show CDR1 as KGHSH and CDR2 as LQKENI. There are 15 residues in the CDR3. Trimming at V came to 3 bases and at J to 8 bases, leaving 12 bases not matched to a gene. Together with reference TRBV18 and TRBJ1-2, the CDR3 gives the full variable domain: NAGVMQNPRHLVRRRGQEARLRCSPMKGHSHVYWYRQLPEEGLKFMVYLQKENIIDESGMPKERFSAEFPKEGPSILRIQQVVRGDSAAYFCASSPPTDRATGYTFGSGTRLTVV.

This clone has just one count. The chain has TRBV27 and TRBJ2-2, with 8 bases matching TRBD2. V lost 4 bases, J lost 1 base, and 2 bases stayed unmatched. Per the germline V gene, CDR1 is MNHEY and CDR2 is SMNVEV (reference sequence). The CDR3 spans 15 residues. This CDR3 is CASSWAGGNTGELFF. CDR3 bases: TGTGCCAGCAGTTGGGCGGGAGGGAACACCGGGGAGCTGTTTTTT.

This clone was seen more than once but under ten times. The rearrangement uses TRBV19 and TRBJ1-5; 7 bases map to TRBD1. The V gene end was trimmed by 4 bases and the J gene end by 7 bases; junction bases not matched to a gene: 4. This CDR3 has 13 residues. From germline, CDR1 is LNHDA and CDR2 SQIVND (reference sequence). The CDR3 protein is CASSSRQGQPQHF. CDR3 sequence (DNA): TGTGCCAGTAGTAGCCGACAGGGCCAGCCCCAGCATTTT.

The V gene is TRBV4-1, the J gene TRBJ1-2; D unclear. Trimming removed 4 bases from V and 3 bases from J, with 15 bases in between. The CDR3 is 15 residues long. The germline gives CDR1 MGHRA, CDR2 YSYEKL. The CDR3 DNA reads TGCGCCAGCAGCCCCCTCCCGCCGGGGTACTATGGCTACACCTTC. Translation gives CASSPLPPGYYGYTF.

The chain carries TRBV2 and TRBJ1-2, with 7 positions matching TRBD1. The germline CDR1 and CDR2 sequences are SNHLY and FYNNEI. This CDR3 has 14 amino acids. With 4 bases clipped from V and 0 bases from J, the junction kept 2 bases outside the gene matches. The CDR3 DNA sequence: TGTGCCAGCAGTGTTGACAGGGCTAACTATGGCTACACCTTC. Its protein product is CASSVDRANYGYTF.

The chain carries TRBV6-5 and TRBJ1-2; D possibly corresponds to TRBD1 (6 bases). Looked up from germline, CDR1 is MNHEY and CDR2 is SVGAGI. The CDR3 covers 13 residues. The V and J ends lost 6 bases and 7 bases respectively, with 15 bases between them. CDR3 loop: CASSPQGYFGYTF. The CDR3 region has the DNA TGTGCCAGCAGCCCACAGGGTTACTTTGGCTACACCTTC.

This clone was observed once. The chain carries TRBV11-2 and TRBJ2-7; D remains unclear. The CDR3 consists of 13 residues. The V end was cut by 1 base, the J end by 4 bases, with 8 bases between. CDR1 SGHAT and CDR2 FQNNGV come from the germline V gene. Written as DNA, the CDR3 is TGTGCCAGCAGCTTAGTATCTCCTTACGAGCAGTACTTC. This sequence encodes CASSLVSPYEQYF. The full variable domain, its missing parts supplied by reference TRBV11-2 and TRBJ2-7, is EAGVAQSPRYKIIEKRQSVAFWCNPISGHATLYWYQQILGQGPKLLIQFQNNGVVDDSQLPKDRFSAERLKGVDSTLKIQPAKLEDSAVYLCASSLVSPYEQYFGPGTRLTVT.

As DNA, the CDR3 is TGTGCCAGTAGTATAGAAAGACTAGCGGGAAGGGATGAGCAGTTCTTC. It translates to CASSIERLAGRDEQFF. The chain joins TRBV19 to TRBJ2-1; TRBD2 matches at 11 bases. Germline-derived CDR1 and CDR2 are LNHDA and SQIVND (reference sequence). The CDR3 contains 16 residues. The junction had 6 bases not matched to a gene; V was cut back by 0 bases and J by 8 bases.

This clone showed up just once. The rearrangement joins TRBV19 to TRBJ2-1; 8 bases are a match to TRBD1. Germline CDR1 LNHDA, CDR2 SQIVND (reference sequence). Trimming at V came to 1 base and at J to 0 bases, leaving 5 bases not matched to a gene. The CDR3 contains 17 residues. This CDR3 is CASSIAAGGSSYNEQFF. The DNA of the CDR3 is TGTGCCAGTAGTATAGCGGCAGGGGGCAGCTCCTACAATGAGCAGTTCTTC.

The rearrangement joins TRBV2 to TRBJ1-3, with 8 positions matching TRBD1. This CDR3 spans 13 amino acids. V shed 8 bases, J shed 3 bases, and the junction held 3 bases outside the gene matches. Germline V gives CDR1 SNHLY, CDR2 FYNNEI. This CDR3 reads CASPGGDGNTIYF. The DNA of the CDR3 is TGTGCCAGCCCAGGGGGCGATGGAAACACCATATATTTT.

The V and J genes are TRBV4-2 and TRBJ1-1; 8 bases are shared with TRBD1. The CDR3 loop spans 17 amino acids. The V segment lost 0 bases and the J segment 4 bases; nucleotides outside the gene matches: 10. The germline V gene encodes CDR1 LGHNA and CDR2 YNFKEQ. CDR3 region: CASSQDPGTGGSTEAFF. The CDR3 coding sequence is TGTGCCAGCAGCCAAGATCCCGGGACAGGTGGGAGCACTGAAGCTTTCTTT.

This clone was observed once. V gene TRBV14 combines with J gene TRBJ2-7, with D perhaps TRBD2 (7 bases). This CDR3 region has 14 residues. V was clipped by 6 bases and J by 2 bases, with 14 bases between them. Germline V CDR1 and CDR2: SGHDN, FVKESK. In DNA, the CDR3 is TGTGCCAGCAGTGCAGTGGGGGGGCCCTACGAGCAGTACTTC. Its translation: CASSAVGGPYEQYF.

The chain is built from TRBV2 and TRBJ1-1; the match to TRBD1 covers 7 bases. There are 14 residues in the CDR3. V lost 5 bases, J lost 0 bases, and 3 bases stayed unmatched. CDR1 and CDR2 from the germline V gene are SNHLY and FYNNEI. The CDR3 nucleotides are TGTGCCAGCAGTTTACAGGGGCTGAACACTGAAGCTTTCTTT. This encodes CASSLQGLNTEAFF.

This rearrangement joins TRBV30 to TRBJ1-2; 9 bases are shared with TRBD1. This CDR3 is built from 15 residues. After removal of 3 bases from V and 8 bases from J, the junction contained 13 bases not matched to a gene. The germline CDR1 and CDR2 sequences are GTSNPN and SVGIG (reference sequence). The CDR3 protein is CAWRARQGGKEGYTF. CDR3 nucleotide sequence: TGTGCCTGGAGAGCCCGACAGGGGGGGAAAGAAGGCTACACCTTC.

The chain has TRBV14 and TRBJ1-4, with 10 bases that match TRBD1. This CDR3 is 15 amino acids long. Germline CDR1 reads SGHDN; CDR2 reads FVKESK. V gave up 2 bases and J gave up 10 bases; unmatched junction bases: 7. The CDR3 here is CASSQTGTGVRKLFF. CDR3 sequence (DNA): TGTGCCAGCAGCCAAACAGGGACAGGGGTACGAAAACTGTTTTTT.

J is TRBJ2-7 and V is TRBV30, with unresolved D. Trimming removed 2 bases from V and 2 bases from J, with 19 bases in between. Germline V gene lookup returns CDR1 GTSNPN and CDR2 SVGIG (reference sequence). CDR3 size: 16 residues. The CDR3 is CAWSPLSQEWAYEQYF. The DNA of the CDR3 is TGTGCCTGGAGTCCTTTGTCCCAGGAATGGGCCTACGAGCAGTACTTC.

DNA of the CDR3: TGTGCCAGCAGCTTAGTACGGGGGTTGGGCTACACCTTC. Protein product: CASSLVRGLGYTF. The V call is TRBV7-9, the J call TRBJ1-2; weak D call: TRBD1 (5 bases). The germline V and J ends were trimmed by 1 base and 8 bases, with 11 bases remaining between them. The CDR3 covers 13 residues. CDR1 and CDR2 (germline): SEHNR, FQNEAQ (reference sequence).

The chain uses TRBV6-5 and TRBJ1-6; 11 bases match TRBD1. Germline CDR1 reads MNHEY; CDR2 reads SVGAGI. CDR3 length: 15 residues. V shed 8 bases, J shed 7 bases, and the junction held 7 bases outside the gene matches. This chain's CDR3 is CASLRDRGLNSPLHF. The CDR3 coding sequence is TGTGCCAGCCTGAGGGACAGGGGGTTGAATTCACCCCTCCACTTT.

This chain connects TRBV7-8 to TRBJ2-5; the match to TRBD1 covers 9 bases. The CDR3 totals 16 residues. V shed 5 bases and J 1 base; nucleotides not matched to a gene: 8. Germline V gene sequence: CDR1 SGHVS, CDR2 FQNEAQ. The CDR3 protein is CASSAGPTGGQETQYF. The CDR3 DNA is TGTGCCAGCAGCGCTGGACCGACAGGGGGCCAAGAGACCCAGTACTTC.

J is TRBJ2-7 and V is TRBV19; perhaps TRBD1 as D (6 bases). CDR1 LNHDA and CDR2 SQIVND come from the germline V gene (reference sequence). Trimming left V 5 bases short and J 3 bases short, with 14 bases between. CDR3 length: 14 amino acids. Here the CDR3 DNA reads TGTGCCAGTAGTCTCTCCAGGGGTAGCTACGAGCAGTACTTC. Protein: CASSLSRGSYEQYF.

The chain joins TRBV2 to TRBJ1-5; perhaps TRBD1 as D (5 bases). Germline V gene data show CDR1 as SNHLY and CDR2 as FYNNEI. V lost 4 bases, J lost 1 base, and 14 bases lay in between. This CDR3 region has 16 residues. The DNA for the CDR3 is TGTGCCAGCAGTGGCCGATTCGGGGGAAGCAATCAGCCCCAGCATTTT. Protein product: CASSGRFGGSNQPQHF. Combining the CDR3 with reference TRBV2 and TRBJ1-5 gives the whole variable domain EPEVTQTPSHQVTQMGQEVILRCVPISNHLYFYWYRQILGQKVEFLVSFYNNEISEKSEIFDDQFSVERPDGSNFTLKIRSTKLEDSAMYFCASSGRFGGSNQPQHFGDGTRLSIL.

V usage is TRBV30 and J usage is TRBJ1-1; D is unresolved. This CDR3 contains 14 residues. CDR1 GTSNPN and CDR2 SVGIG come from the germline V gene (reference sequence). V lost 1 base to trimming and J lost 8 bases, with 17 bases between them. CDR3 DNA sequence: TGTGCCTGGAGTGCCCCAGGTTTTCGACAAGAAGCTTTCTTT. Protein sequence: CAWSAPGFRQEAFF. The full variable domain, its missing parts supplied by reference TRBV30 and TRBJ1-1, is SQTIHQWPATLVQPVGSPLSLECTVEGTSNPNLYWYRQAAGRGLQLLFYSVGIGQISSEVPQNLSASRPQDRQFILSSKKLLLSDSGFYLCAWSAPGFRQEAFFGQGTRLTVV.

The CDR3 loop is CAWRISGTGFRNEQFF. CDR3 coding DNA: TGTGCCTGGAGGATTTCCGGGACAGGTTTTCGTAATGAGCAGTTCTTC. The chain uses TRBV30 and TRBJ2-1; 8 nucleotides match TRBD1. Germline V gene lookup returns CDR1 GTSNPN and CDR2 SVGIG (reference sequence). The CDR3 extends over 16 amino acids. V was clipped by 3 bases and J by 7 bases; unmatched bases: 14.

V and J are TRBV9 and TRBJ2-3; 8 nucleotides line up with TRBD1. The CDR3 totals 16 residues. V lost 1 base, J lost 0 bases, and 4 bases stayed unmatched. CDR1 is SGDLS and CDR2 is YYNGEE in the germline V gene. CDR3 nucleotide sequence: TGTGCCAGCAGCGTACAGGGGGCGTCTAGCACAGATACGCAGTATTTT. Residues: CASSVQGASSTDTQYF.

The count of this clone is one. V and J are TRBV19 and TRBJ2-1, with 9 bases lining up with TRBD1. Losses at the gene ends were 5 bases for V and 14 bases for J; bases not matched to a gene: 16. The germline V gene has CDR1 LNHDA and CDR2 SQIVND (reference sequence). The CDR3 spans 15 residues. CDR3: CASSPRDRAPEREFF. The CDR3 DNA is TGTGCCAGTAGTCCCCGGGACAGGGCCCCCGAACGGGAGTTCTTC.

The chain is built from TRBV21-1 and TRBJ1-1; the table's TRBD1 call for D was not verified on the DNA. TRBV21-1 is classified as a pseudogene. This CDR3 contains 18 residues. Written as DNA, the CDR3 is TGTGCCAGCAGCAAAAGGTATTTCGGCGGACAGAGGAACACTGAAGCTTTCTTT. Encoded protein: CASSKRYFGGQRNTEAFF.

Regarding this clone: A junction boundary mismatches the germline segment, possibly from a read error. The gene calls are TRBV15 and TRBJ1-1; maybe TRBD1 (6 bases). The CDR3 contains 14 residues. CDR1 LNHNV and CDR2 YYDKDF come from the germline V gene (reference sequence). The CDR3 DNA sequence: TGCGCCACCAGCAAAGGACAGAGGAACACTGAAGCTTTCTTT. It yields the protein CATSKGQRNTEAFF.

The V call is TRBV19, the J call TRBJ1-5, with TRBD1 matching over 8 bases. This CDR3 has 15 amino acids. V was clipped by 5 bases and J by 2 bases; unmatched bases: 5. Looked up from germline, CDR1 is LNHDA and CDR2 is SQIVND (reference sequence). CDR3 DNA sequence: TGTGCCAGTAGTGACGACAGGGGTCGCAATCAGCCCCAGCATTTT. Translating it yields CASSDDRGRNQPQHF.

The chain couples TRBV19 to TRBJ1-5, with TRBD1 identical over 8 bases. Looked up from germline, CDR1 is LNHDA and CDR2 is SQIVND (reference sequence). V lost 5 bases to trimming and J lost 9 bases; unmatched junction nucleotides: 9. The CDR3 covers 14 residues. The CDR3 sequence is CASSSGTGLGPQHF. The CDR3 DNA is TGTGCCAGTAGTTCCGGGACAGGTCTGGGGCCCCAGCATTTT.

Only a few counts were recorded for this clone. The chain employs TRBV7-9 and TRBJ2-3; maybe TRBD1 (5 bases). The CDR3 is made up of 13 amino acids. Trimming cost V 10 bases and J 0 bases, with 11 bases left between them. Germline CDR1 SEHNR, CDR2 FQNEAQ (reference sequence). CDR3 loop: CANSAGSTDTQYF. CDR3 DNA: TGTGCCAACTCCGCAGGGAGCACAGATACGCAGTATTTT.

CDR3 in DNA: TGTGCCAGCTCACGAGACAGGGTCGAGCAGTACTTC. This sequence encodes CASSRDRVEQYF. The rearrangement uses TRBV18 and TRBJ2-7; 7 bases align to TRBD1. The V gene end was trimmed by 4 bases and the J gene end by 6 bases; junction bases not matched to a gene: 3. CDR1 is KGHSH and CDR2 is LQKENI in the germline V gene. CDR3 size: 12 residues.